Given below is one TCR beta chain in context. Per the study methods: Reference gene primer amplification gave nucleated cell count estimates. Data came from immunoSEQ multiplex PCR; TCRdb stores just in-frame clones and leaves some out. V, J and clone size were drawn from that table, and D and trimming were deduced from the DNA. The repertoire includes fewer than 250,000 clones, 80% to 95% of them detected once, and roughly 0.8% sits in the top ten. These data originate in a study of blood T cell repertoires in COVID-19. Study at large: The United States, Italy and Spain were the sources of the acute and convalescent COVID-19 samples. PBMCs, B-cell-depleted T cells, or T cells provided the cDNA or gDNA that made up the material.

Seattle's enrolled individuals joined amid active infection and were then monitored longitudinally. The CDR3 is 15 amino acids. V gave up 5 bases and J gave up 2 bases, with 15 bases separating them. CDR1 and CDR2 from the germline V gene are SGHTA and FQGNSA. Sequences were obtained from peripheral blood. This receptor was obtained from a man between 25 and 39 years old with COVID-19, enrolled during active disease. The V call is TRBV7-2, the J call TRBJ2-5; D might be TRBD2 (6 bases). The CDR3 region is CASSGAGAGQETQYF. CDR3 nucleotide sequence: TGTGCCAGCAGCGGAGCCGGGGCGGGGCAAGAGACCCAGTACTTC.